The 10 T cell receptor beta chains below all came from one sample that was sequenced in a study of blood T cell repertoires in COVID-19. Sequenced by immunoSEQ multiplex PCR; TCRdb stores in-frame clones only, minus some. The table has around 130,000 clones, less than 85% seen once; the top ten hold about 12%. The sequencing input was peripheral blood. These receptor sequences come from a woman aged 60-75 years with acute or convalescent COVID-19.

The chain has TRBV24-1 and TRBJ1-1, with 8 bases that match TRBD1. CDR1 is KGHDR and CDR2 is SFDVKD in the germline V gene. Trimming removed 7 bases from V and 1 base from J; junction bases left unmatched: 4. The CDR3 length is 14 residues. CDR3 DNA sequence: TGTGCCACCAGGTTGGACAGGGCGAACACTGAAGCTTTCTTT. Translating it yields CATRLDRANTEAFF.

The chain is built from TRBV3-1 (or the pseudogene TRBV3-2) and TRBJ2-3; 7 nucleotides match TRBD1. The ends lost 6 bases at V and 0 bases at J; junction bases unmatched: 6. This CDR3 comprises 15 residues. The germline CDR1 and CDR2 sequences are LGHDT and YNNKEL (reference sequence). The CDR3 loop is CASSRWDSSTDTQYF. CDR3 bases: TGTGCCAGCAGTCGATGGGACAGTAGCACAGATACGCAGTATTTT.

This clone came up once. The rearrangement uses TRBV18 and TRBJ2-3; D may be TRBD1 (5 bases). Germline V gene sequence: CDR1 KGHSH, CDR2 LQKENI. The CDR3 is 14 residues long. Trimming cost V 2 bases and J 2 bases, with 8 bases left between them. The DNA for the CDR3 is TGTGCCAGCTCACCAGACAGCTACACAGATACGCAGTATTTT. It specifies CASSPDSYTDTQYF. Looking up the rest from reference TRBV18 and TRBJ2-3 gives the full variable domain: NAGVMQNPRHLVRRRGQEARLRCSPMKGHSHVYWYRQLPEEGLKFMVYLQKENIIDESGMPKERFSAEFPKEGPSILRIQQVVRGDSAAYFCASSPDSYTDTQYFGPGTRLTVL.

The V and J genes are TRBV28 and TRBJ1-2; 11 bases agree with TRBD1. J gave up 4 bases and V 6 bases, and 10 bases lay outside the gene matches. The CDR3 sequence is 16 residues long. Germline V lookup: CDR1 MDHEN, CDR2 SYDVKM. The CDR3 region is CASRPGGTGGSYGYTF. In DNA, the CDR3 is TGTGCCAGCAGACCTGGGGGGACAGGGGGGAGCTATGGCTACACCTTC.

V and J are TRBV9 and TRBJ1-1, with D possibly matching TRBD1 (5 bases). The ends were cut back, 4 bases at V and 7 bases at J, with 17 bases in the middle. This CDR3 region has 14 residues. Per germline, CDR1 SGDLS and CDR2 YYNGEE. This chain's CDR3 is CASSPDRTPREAFF. The CDR3 DNA reads TGTGCCAGCAGCCCCGACAGAACCCCACGTGAAGCTTTCTTT.

This clone was observed once. The chain recombines TRBV24-1 with TRBJ1-5; D is uncertain. CDR1 is KGHDR and CDR2 is SFDVKD in the germline V gene. The CDR3 runs 9 residues. Trimming shortened V by 12 bases and J by 9 bases, and 8 bases separated the two germline ends. The CDR3: CASIRPQHF. The CDR3 coding sequence is TGTGCCTCTATTCGGCCCCAGCATTTT.

The CDR3 DNA is TGTGCCAGCAGCTTAAGAGGGGGAGACTACAATGAGCAGTTCTTC. Its protein product is CASSLRGGDYNEQFF. The chain couples TRBV11-3 to TRBJ2-1, with D perhaps TRBD1 (6 bases). This CDR3 region has 15 residues. Germline CDR1 is SGHNT and CDR2 is YENEEA. V was pared by 2 bases and J by 3 bases, with 11 bases between.

A few counts support this clone. The rearrangement links TRBV10-3 to TRBJ1-5; 7 positions match TRBD1. The trim removed 0 bases at V and 6 bases at J, leaving 5 bases unmatched. The CDR3 runs to 15 residues. CDR1 is ENHRY, CDR2 SYGVKD, per germline. The CDR3 protein is CAISESGGQSQPQHF. CDR3 nucleotides: TGTGCCATCAGTGAGTCGGGGGGACAGTCTCAGCCCCAGCATTTT.

This sequence joins TRBV20-1 and TRBJ1-1; D is ambiguous. Trimming removed 6 bases from V and 1 base from J, with 12 bases in between. CDR1 is DFQATT and CDR2 is SNEGSKA in the germline V gene (reference sequence). The length of the CDR3 is 13 residues. The CDR3 sequence is CSASGPSNTEAFF. DNA of the CDR3: TGCAGTGCGAGTGGGCCCTCGAACACTGAAGCTTTCTTT.

The chain has TRBV15 and TRBJ2-1; a possible D gene is TRBD2 (5 bases). CDR3 length equals 12 residues. Germline V CDR1 and CDR2: LNHNV, YYDKDF (reference sequence). The ends were cut back, 5 bases at V and 4 bases at J, with 6 bases in the middle. Written as DNA, the CDR3 is TGTGCCACCAGCCGGGGATACAATGAGCAGTTCTTC. Translated: CATSRGYNEQFF.